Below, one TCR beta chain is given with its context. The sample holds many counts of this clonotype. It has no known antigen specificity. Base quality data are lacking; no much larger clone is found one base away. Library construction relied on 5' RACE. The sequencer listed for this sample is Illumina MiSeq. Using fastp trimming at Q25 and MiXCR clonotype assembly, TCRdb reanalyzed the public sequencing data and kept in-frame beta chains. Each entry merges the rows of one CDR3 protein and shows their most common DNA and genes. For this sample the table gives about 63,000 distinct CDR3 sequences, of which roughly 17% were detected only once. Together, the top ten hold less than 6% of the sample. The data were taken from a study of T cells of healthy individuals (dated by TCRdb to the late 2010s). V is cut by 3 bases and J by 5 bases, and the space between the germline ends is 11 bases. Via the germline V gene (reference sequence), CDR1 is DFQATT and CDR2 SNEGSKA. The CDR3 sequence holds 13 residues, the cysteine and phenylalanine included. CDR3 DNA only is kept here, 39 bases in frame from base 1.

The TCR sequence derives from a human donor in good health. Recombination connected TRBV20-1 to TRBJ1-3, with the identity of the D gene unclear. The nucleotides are TGCAGTGCTAGGGGAACAGACAGAAACACCATATATTTT. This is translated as CSARGTDRNTIYF.